The source of this T cell receptor beta chain is a study of T cell repertoires in cytomegalovirus infection. As for the study in general: HLA-B-restricted CMV epitopes that are well studied were used alongside recently identified HLA-C-restricted ones. Indications came from public TCR beta signatures; they pointed to CMV infection and to a matching HLA type.

With regard to this clonotype: Its target is unknown.

TCRdb processed the reads anew with MiXCR; each CDR3 protein has one entry. In the table there are fewer than 850,000 distinct CDR3 sequences, 25% to 30% of which are singletons. Study-wide results and limits: Clonotypes of TCR beta that were HLA-C-restricted and CMV-specific dominated the ex vivo response.

J lost 4 bases, V lost 1 base, and 7 bases had no gene match. In germline, CDR1 is SNHLY, CDR2 FYNNEI. The CDR3 length is 17 residues. The genes are TRBV2 and TRBJ2-7, with 13 nucleotides matching TRBD2. Specimen: cultured CD8+ T cells from PBMCs, collected from culture after CMV antigen stimulation. The clonotype comes from a human donor in good health (CMV status not recorded). Some clones in this sample may be carry-over from other donors' samples. For the CDR3, the DNA is TGTGCCAGCAGTGAAGTTGGACTAGCGGGGGCTCTGTACGAGCAGTACTTC. This gives the protein CASSEVGLAGALYEQYF.